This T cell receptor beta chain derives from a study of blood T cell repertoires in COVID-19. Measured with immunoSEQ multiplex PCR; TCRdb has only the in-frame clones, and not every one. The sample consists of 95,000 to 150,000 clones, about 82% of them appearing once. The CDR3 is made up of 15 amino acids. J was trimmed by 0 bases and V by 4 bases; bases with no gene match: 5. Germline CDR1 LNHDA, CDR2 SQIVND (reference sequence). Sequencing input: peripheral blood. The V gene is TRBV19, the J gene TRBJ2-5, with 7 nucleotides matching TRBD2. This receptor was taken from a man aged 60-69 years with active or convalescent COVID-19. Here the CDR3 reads CASSTLLADQETQYF. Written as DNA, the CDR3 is TGTGCCAGTAGTACCCTTCTAGCGGACCAAGAGACCCAGTACTTC.